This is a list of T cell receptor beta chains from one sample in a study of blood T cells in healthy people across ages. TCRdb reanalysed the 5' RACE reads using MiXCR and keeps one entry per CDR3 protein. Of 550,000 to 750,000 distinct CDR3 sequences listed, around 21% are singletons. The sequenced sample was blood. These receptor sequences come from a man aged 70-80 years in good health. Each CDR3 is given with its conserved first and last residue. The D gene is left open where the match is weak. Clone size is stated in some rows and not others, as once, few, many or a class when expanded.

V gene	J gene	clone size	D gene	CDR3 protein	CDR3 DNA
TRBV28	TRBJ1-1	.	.	CASSSPGPLNTEAFF	TGTGCCAGCAGTTCTCCGGGACCATTGAACACTGAAGCTTTCTTT
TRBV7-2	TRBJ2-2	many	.	CASSLRTGNTGELFF	TGTGCCAGCAGCTTACGCACAGGGAACACCGGGGAGCTGTTTTTT
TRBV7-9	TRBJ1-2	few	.	CASSLDKGNYGYTF	TGTGCCAGCAGCTTAGACAAGGGTAACTATGGCTACACCTTC
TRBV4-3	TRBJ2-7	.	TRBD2	CASSQEPSGSFNEQYF	TGCGCCAGCAGCCAAGAGCCTAGCGGGAGTTTTAACGAGCAGTACTTC
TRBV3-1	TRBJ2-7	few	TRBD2	CASSQDPTTSGSNEQYF	TGTGCCAGCAGCCAAGATCCCACGACTAGCGGGAGCAACGAGCAGTACTTC
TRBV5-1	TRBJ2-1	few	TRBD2	CASSPLAGNYNEQFF	TGCGCCAGCAGCCCCTTAGCGGGAAACTACAATGAGCAGTTCTTC
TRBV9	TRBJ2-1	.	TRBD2	CASSPDGLAGADEQFF	TGTGCCAGCAGCCCCGACGGACTAGCGGGAGCTGATGAGCAGTTCTTC
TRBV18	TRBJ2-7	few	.	CASSPQKTSEQYF	TGTGCCAGCTCACCCCAGAAGACCAGCGAGCAGTACTTC
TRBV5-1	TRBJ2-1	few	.	CASSFGAGYNEQFF	TGCGCCAGCAGCTTTGGTGCTGGTTACAATGAGCAGTTCTTC
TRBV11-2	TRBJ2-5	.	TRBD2	CASSPGLVTQETQYF	TGTGCCAGCAGCCCGGGACTAGTAACTCAAGAGACCCAGTACTTC
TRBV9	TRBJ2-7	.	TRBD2	CASTPKAGGSDSYEQYF	TGTGCCAGCACTCCTAAAGCGGGCGGGAGTGATTCCTACGAGCAGTACTTC
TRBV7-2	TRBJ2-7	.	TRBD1	CASSSQTGGVYEQYF	TGTGCCAGCAGCTCTCAGACAGGGGGGGTCTACGAGCAGTACTTC
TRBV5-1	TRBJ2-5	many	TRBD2	CATKTGTSVQETQYF	TGCGCCACCAAAACCGGGACTAGCGTCCAAGAGACCCAGTACTTC
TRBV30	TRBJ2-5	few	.	CAWSEGLKETQYF	TGTGCCTGGAGTGAAGGGTTGAAAGAGACCCAGTACTTC
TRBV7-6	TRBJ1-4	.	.	CASSLAGADEKLFF	TGTGCCAGCAGCTTAGCCGGGGCCGATGAAAAACTGTTTTTT
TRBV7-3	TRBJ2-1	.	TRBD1	CASSLTGKAYDEKFF	TGTGCCAGCAGCTTGACAGGGAAAGCCTACGATGAGAAGTTCTTC
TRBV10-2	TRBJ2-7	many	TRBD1	CASRLGQGAHEQYF	TGCGCCAGCAGACTCGGACAGGGTGCGCACGAGCAGTACTTC
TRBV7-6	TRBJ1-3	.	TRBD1	CASSSWTGESGNTIYF	TGTGCCAGCAGCTCTTGGACAGGGGAATCTGGAAACACCATATATTTT
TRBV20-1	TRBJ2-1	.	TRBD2	CSAPAGGGDEQFF	TGCAGTGCTCCAGCGGGAGGAGGGGATGAGCAGTTCTTC
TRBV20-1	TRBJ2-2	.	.	CSAQAGNTGELFF	TGCAGTGCCCAAGCGGGTAACACCGGGGAGCTGTTTTTT
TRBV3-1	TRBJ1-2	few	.	CASSQATRGGYTF	TGTGCCAGCAGCCAAGCAACCCGCGGCGGCTACACCTTC
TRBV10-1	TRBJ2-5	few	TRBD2	CASSKSLAGGLETQYF	TGCGCCAGCTCCAAGTCCCTAGCGGGAGGGCTTGAGACCCAGTACTTC
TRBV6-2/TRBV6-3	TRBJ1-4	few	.	CASRESTEKLFF	TGTGCCAGCCGTGAGAGTACTGAAAAACTGTTTTTT
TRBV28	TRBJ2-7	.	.	CASTSGLAEQYF	TGTGCCAGCACGTCAGGGTTGGCCGAGCAGTACTTC
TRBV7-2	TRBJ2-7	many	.	CASSLGTATYEQYF	TGTGCCAGCAGCTTAGGGACAGCCACCTACGAGCAGTACTTC
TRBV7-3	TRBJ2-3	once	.	CASSPRAYSTDTQYF	TGTGCCAGCAGTCCGAGGGCCTATAGCACAGATACGCAGTATTTT
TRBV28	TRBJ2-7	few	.	CASTPPGRLVEQYF	TGTGCCAGCACGCCACCGGGACGGCTCGTCGAGCAGTACTTC
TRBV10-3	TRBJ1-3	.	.	CAISESPGGTIYF	TGTGCCATCAGTGAGTCCCCTGGCGGCACCATATATTTT
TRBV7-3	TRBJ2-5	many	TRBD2	CASSPPRGQETQYF	TGTGCCAGCAGCCCTCCGCGGGGGCAAGAGACCCAGTACTTC
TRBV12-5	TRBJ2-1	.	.	CASGLVSGQGQGFFSNEQFF	TGTGCTAGTGGTTTGGTAAGCGGGCAGGGCCAAGGGTTTTTTTCCAATGAGCAGTTCTTC
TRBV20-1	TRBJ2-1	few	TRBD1	CSAPPGGGSYNEQLF	TGCAGTGCACCTCCAGGGGGCGGATCCTACAATGAGCAGCTCTTC
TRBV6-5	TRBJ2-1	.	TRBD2	CASSYLLAGGSYNEQFF	TGTGCCAGCAGTTACCTTTTAGCGGGAGGGTCCTACAATGAGCAGTTCTTC
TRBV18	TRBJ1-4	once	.	CASSPHRVLNEKLFF	TGTGCCAGCTCACCCCACAGGGTTTTGAATGAAAAACTGTTTTTT
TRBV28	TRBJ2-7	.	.	CASLAGRTSYEQYF	TGTGCCAGCCTGGCCGGGCGGACCTCCTACGAGCAGTACTTC
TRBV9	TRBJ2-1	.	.	CASSASTGQGMTYNEQFF	TGTGCCAGCAGCGCATCTACAGGGCAGGGGATGACCTACAATGAGCAGTTCTTC
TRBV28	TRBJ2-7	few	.	CAARQRNAYEQYF	TGTGCCGCCCGACAGAGGAACGCCTACGAGCAGTACTTC
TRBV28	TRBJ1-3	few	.	CASSSSGLSGNTIYF	TGTGCCAGCAGTTCGTCAGGCCTCTCTGGAAACACCATATATTTT
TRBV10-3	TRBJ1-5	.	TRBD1	CAISPDREQPQHF	TGTGCCATCAGTCCTGACAGGGAACAGCCCCAGCATTTT
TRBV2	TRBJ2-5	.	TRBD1	CASSEAQGAFQETQYF	TGTGCCAGCAGTGAAGCGCAGGGGGCGTTTCAAGAGACCCAGTACTTC
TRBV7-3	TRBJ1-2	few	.	CASSLAPGGHTNYGYTF	TGTGCCAGCAGCTTAGCGCCCGGGGGACACACTAACTATGGCTACACCTTC
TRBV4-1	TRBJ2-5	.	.	CASSQDMGGRGLATQYF	TGCGCCAGCAGCCAAGATATGGGAGGACGGGGCCTTGCGACCCAGTACTTC
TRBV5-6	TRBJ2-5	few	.	CASSPDRERAQYF	TGTGCCAGCAGCCCTGACCGAGAAAGGGCCCAGTACTTC
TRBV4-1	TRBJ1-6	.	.	CASSQNPTGIQSPLHF	TGCGCCAGCAGCCAGAATCCTACAGGGATTCAATCACCCCTCCACTTT
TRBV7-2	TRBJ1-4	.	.	CASSLMYTNEKLFF	TGTGCCAGCAGCTTAATGTACACTAATGAAAAACTGTTTTTT
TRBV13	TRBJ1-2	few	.	CASSLGQKANYGYTF	TGTGCCAGCAGCTTGGGGCAGAAAGCTAACTATGGCTACACCTTC
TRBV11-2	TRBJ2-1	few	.	CASSLAGWESYNEQFF	TGTGCCAGCAGCTTAGCGGGGTGGGAATCTTACAATGAGCAGTTCTTC
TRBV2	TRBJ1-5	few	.	CASSLQGIQPQHF	TGTGCCAGCAGTTTACAGGGTATCCAGCCCCAGCATTTT
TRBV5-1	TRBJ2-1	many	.	CASSLEIEQFF	TGCGCCAGCAGCTTGGAGATAGAGCAGTTCTTC
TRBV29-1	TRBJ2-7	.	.	CSVVAGAYEQYF	TGCAGCGTTGTGGCAGGAGCCTACGAGCAGTACTTC
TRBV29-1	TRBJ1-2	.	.	CSVELGAGGYTF	TGCAGCGTTGAGCTAGGGGCAGGTGGCTACACCTTC
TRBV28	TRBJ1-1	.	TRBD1	CASREQGARTEAFF	TGTGCCAGCAGGGAACAGGGGGCAAGGACTGAAGCTTTCTTT
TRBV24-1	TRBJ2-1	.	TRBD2	CATSDFPGTSGYNEQFF	TGTGCCACCAGTGACTTCCCCGGGACTAGCGGCTACAATGAGCAGTTCTTC
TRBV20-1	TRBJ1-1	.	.	CSAPRTSSANEAFF	TGCAGTGCTCCCCGGACAAGTAGCGCGAATGAAGCTTTCTTT
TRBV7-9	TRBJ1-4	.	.	CASANEKLFF	TGTGCCAGCGCGAATGAAAAACTGTTTTTT
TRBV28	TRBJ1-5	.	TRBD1	CAIHQGGHSNQPQHF	TGTGCCATTCACCAGGGGGGCCATAGCAATCAGCCCCAGCATTTT
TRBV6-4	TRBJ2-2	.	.	CASSDLPRAGELFF	TGTGCCAGCAGTGACTTGCCCCGGGCCGGGGAGCTGTTTTTT
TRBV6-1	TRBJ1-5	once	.	CASSAGQGQHNQPQHF	TGTGCCAGCAGTGCTGGGCAGGGGCAACACAATCAGCCCCAGCATTTT
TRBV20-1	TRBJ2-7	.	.	CSAPGGTVSYEQYF	TGCAGTGCCCCGGGCGGGACTGTATCCTACGAGCAGTACTTC
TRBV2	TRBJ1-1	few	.	CASSESGFSEAFF	TGTGCCAGCAGTGAGTCAGGGTTCTCTGAAGCTTTCTTT
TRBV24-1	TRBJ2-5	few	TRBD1	CATSDWGQGETQYF	TGTGCCACCAGTGACTGGGGACAGGGGGAGACCCAGTACTTC